One and the same sample provided the 22 T cell receptor beta chains below, sequenced in a study of CD8 T cells in ankylosing spondylitis. TCRdb reprocessed the 5' RACE reads via MiXCR and lists one record per CDR3 protein. The sample lists 350,000 to 400,000 distinct CDR3 sequences, more than 20% occurring once. The specimen sequenced was blood, either unsorted or a sorted T cell fraction (not recorded which). The receptors derive from a male donor with ankylosing spondylitis or in good health (not recorded which).

The chain carries TRBV5-4 and TRBJ2-5, with TRBD1 identical over 8 bases. V lost 0 bases and J lost 4; bases outside the gene matches: 2. CDR3 size: 14 residues. Germline lookup yields CDR1 SGHNT and CDR2 YYREEE (reference sequence). CDR3: CASSLVDRGETQYF. CDR3 coding DNA: TGTGCCAGCAGCTTGGTTGACAGGGGAGAGACCCAGTACTTC.

This clonotype has a handful of counts. This chain joins TRBV12-3 or TRBV12-4 and TRBJ2-7, with D hard to call. With 6 bases removed from V and 3 bases from J, the gap between germline ends came to 15 bases. The CDR3 loop spans 14 amino acids. DNA for the CDR3: TGTGCCAGCAGCCCAAGCTGGCTATTCTACGAGCAGTACTTC. Encoded protein: CASSPSWLFYEQYF.

This clonotype has ten or more counts. The V gene is TRBV4-2, the J gene TRBJ2-3; D unclear. V was pared by 0 bases and J by 1 base, with 20 bases between. The CDR3 length is 19 residues. Per germline, CDR1 LGHNA and CDR2 YNFKEQ. CDR3 bases: TGTGCCAGCAGCCAAGATGAACTGGGCAGATCCCTTGGCACAGATACGCAGTATTTT. This translates into CASSQDELGRSLGTDTQYF.

The chain uses TRBV5-5 and TRBJ2-3, with a weak D call TRBD2 (6 bases). From germline, CDR1 is SGHKS and CDR2 YYEKEE (reference sequence). This CDR3 has 15 amino acids. V was shortened by 4 bases and J by 6 bases, with 18 bases between the two germline ends. Here the CDR3 reads CASSTPGGLADTQYF. The DNA for the CDR3 is TGTGCCAGCAGCACCCCTGGAGGGCTAGCGGATACGCAGTATTTT.

This chain joins TRBV11-2 and TRBJ2-5; 10 bases are shared with TRBD1. This CDR3 comprises 18 residues. CDR1 is SGHAT and CDR2 is FQNNGV in the germline V gene. The ends lost 0 bases at V and 3 bases at J; junction bases unmatched: 10. CDR3 nucleotide sequence: TGTGCCAGCAGCTTAGAGGGGTTTCGGACAGGGGGTGAAGAGACCCAGTACTTC. Its protein is CASSLEGFRTGGEETQYF. Full variable domain (remainder filled in from reference TRBV11-2 and TRBJ2-5): EAGVAQSPRYKIIEKRQSVAFWCNPISGHATLYWYQQILGQGPKLLIQFQNNGVVDDSQLPKDRFSAERLKGVDSTLKIQPAKLEDSAVYLCASSLEGFRTGGEETQYFGPGTRLLVL.

The rearrangement joins TRBV12-3 or TRBV12-4 to TRBJ2-7; 16 bases line up with TRBD2. V was clipped by 4 bases and J by 2 bases; unmatched bases: 5. CDR3 size: 17 residues. The CDR3 is CASSSEGLAGGPYEQYF. For the CDR3, the DNA is TGTGCCAGCAGTTCGGAGGGACTAGCGGGGGGGCCCTACGAGCAGTACTTC.

The V gene is TRBV15, the J gene TRBJ2-7; weak D call: TRBD1 (6 bases). The CDR3 runs 12 residues. Germline V lookup: CDR1 LNHNV, CDR2 YYDKDF (reference sequence). V was trimmed by 6 bases and J by 1 base, leaving 7 bases between them. CDR3 in amino acids: CATRQGSYEQYF. The CDR3 nucleotides read TGTGCCACCAGGCAGGGGTCCTACGAGCAGTACTTC.

In regard to this clonotype: Germline and junction disagree at one end, which may indicate a read error. The chain combines TRBV11-3 with TRBJ2-5; possibly TRBD1 or TRBD2 for D (5 bases each). Germline lookup yields CDR1 SGHNT and CDR2 YENEEA. The CDR3 spans 14 residues. The CDR3 region is CASNLDGDRETQYF. As DNA, the CDR3 is TGTGCCAGCAACTTAGACGGGGACCGAGAGACCCAGTACTTC.

Only a few counts were recorded for this clonotype. This sequence joins TRBV4-1 and TRBJ2-2, with TRBD1 matching over 7 bases. Germline loops: CDR1 MGHRA, CDR2 YSYEKL. V lost 0 bases and J lost 0; bases outside the gene matches: 4. This CDR3 region has 17 residues. CDR3 protein: CASSQDLGTANTGELFF. CDR3 DNA sequence: TGCGCCAGCAGCCAAGATCTTGGGACAGCGAACACCGGGGAGCTGTTTTTT.

The table lists this clonotype with many counts. J is TRBJ2-2 and V is TRBV29-1, with TRBD1 as a possible D gene (6 bases). The CDR3 is 12 residues long. The ends were cut back, 5 bases at V and 4 bases at J, with 8 bases in the middle. CDR1 is SQVTM and CDR2 is ANQGSEA in the germline V gene. The CDR3 sequence: CSVTGSTGELFF. The CDR3 DNA is TGCAGCGTTACAGGGTCCACCGGGGAGCTGTTTTTT.

This clonotype was counted only a few times. The chain couples TRBV20-1 to TRBJ2-7, with D tentatively TRBD1 or TRBD2 (6 bases each). Germline loops: CDR1 DFQATT, CDR2 SNEGSKA (reference sequence). V was shortened by 3 bases and J by 2 bases, with 11 bases between the two germline ends. The CDR3 length is 13 residues. The CDR3 nucleotides are TGCAGTGCTAGCGGAGGGGGGCCCTACGAGCAGTACTTC. Protein product: CSASGGGPYEQYF.

J is TRBJ2-2 and V is TRBV6-1; no firm D call. The germline V and J ends were trimmed by 7 bases and 0 bases, with 9 bases remaining between them. The V gene's germline CDR1 is MNHNS and CDR2 SASEGT. The CDR3 is 14 residues long. The CDR3 region has the DNA TGTGCCAGCAACCTGATGCCGAACACCGGGGAGCTGTTTTTT. Protein product: CASNLMPNTGELFF.

This clonotype appeared a few times. The chain carries TRBV14 and TRBJ2-1; 10 bases line up with TRBD2. The germline CDR1 and CDR2 sequences are SGHDN and FVKESK. The V segment lost 3 bases and the J segment 0 bases; nucleotides outside the gene matches: 2. The CDR3 spans 16 residues. The CDR3 loop reads CASSHRLAGSYNEQFF. Written as DNA, the CDR3 is TGTGCCAGCAGCCATCGACTAGCGGGCTCCTACAATGAGCAGTTCTTC.

This clonotype showed up just a few times. This chain links TRBV7-2 with TRBJ2-1; TRBD2 aligns across 7 bases. Germline loops: CDR1 SGHTA, CDR2 FQGNSA. The V and J ends lost 2 bases and 3 bases, in that order; junction bases with no gene match: 4. This CDR3 is 15 amino acids long. CDR3: CASSLYRGDYNEQFF. Written as DNA, the CDR3 is TGTGCCAGCAGCTTATATCGGGGGGACTACAATGAGCAGTTCTTC. Combining the CDR3 with reference TRBV7-2 and TRBJ2-1 gives the whole variable domain GAGVSQSPSNKVTEKGKDVELRCDPISGHTALYWYRQSLGQGLEFLIYFQGNSAPDKSGLPSDRFSAERTGGSVSTLTIQRTQQEDSAVYLCASSLYRGDYNEQFFGPGTRLTVL.

This clonotype was found a few times. The chain combines TRBV6-6 with TRBJ2-3, with no clear D. Trimming cost V 4 bases and J 1 base, with 6 bases left between them. Germline CDR1 MNHNY, CDR2 SVGAGI (reference sequence). The CDR3 runs to 13 residues. CDR3 sequence (DNA): TGTGCCAGCAGTTCCACAGGCACAGATACGCAGTATTTT. Translation: CASSSTGTDTQYF.

The chain combines TRBV4-1 with TRBJ2-1, with 8 positions matching TRBD2. CDR1 and CDR2 from the germline V gene are MGHRA and YSYEKL. V lost 0 bases to trimming and J lost 4 bases; unmatched junction nucleotides: 11. The CDR3 runs to 18 residues. In DNA form, the CDR3 reads TGCGCCAGCAGCCAAGACGGCTTGAACGGGGGGGTATACAATGAGCAGTTCTTC. This codes for CASSQDGLNGGVYNEQFF.

This chain uses TRBV24-1 with TRBJ2-2; D possibly corresponds to TRBD2 (5 bases). V lost 6 bases, J lost 0 bases, and 10 bases lay in between. The CDR3 contains 15 residues. Germline V lookup: CDR1 KGHDR, CDR2 SFDVKD. The CDR3 spells CATSWTYANTGELFF. The CDR3 DNA reads as TGTGCCACCAGTTGGACTTACGCGAACACCGGGGAGCTGTTTTTT.

This clonotype was seen a few times. The chain joins TRBV10-1 to TRBJ2-3; D gene uncertain. Germline V lookup: CDR1 WNHNN, CDR2 SYGVQD (reference sequence). The CDR3 loop spans 14 amino acids. V was shortened by 6 bases and J by 2 bases, with 12 bases between the two germline ends. CDR3 nucleotides: TGCGCCAGCAGCCACCCGGCGACCACAGATACGCAGTATTTT. Translating gives CASSHPATTDTQYF.

The chain employs TRBV28 and TRBJ2-3; TRBD2 matches 7 bases. J gave up 0 bases and V 4 bases, and 7 bases lay outside the gene matches. Germline-derived CDR1 and CDR2 are MDHEN and SYDVKM. The CDR3 loop spans 16 amino acids. The CDR3 sequence is CASSYRGLYSTDTQYF. Here the CDR3 DNA reads TGTGCCAGCAGTTACCGGGGACTATATAGCACAGATACGCAGTATTTT.

The gene calls are TRBV20-1 and TRBJ2-7, with 7 positions matching TRBD2. This CDR3 comprises 15 residues. With 1 base clipped from V and 7 bases from J, the junction kept 13 bases outside the gene matches. Germline CDR1 is DFQATT and CDR2 is SNEGSKA (reference sequence). The CDR3 loop is CSARARGEILREQYF. CDR3 nucleotides: TGCAGTGCTAGAGCTCGGGGGGAGATTCTCCGGGAGCAGTACTTC.

The chain recombines TRBV5-6 with TRBJ2-1, with 10 positions matching TRBD2. The CDR3 has 15 amino acids. J gave up 4 bases and V 6 bases, and 7 bases lay outside the gene matches. Germline loops: CDR1 SGHDT, CDR2 YYEEEE. In DNA, the CDR3 is TGTGCCAGCACAATTCTAGCGGGGGAATACAATGAGCAGTTCTTC. Protein sequence: CASTILAGEYNEQFF.

This clonotype was counted between two and nine times. This chain links TRBV12-3 or TRBV12-4 with TRBJ2-3; 11 positions match TRBD2. V lost 4 bases and J lost 2; bases outside the gene matches: 11. This CDR3 comprises 18 residues. The CDR3, as DNA: TGTGCCAGCAGTTCGTTCTCACTAGCGGGGGCCGACACAGATACGCAGTATTTT. Translating it yields CASSSFSLAGADTDTQYF.